The rows below give T cell receptor beta chains drawn from one sample of a study of cytomegalovirus exposure and HLA in healthy donors. The protocol was immunoSEQ multiplex PCR, while the TCRdb copy is restricted to in-frame clones and leaves out a portion. The sample has fewer than 85,000 clones, just over 70% seen once. Specimen: PBMCs. Receptors were obtained from a man aged 55-75 years in good health and CMV-seropositive. CDR3s include the opening cysteine and the closing phenylalanine or tryptophan. Each record gives: J gene, clone size, V gene, D gene, CDR3 DNA, CDR3 protein. A D gene is named only where the DNA matches it firmly. Expanded clones are given a class, and other clones once, few, many or no size at all.

j_call: TRBJ1-1; clone_size: few; v_call: TRBV6-6; d_call: .; cdr3_nt: TGTGCCAGCAGTTATAGGGGTTTCCATGAAGCTTTCTTT; cdr3_aa: CASSYRGFHEAFF
j_call: TRBJ2-7; clone_size: .; v_call: TRBV7-8; d_call: .; cdr3_nt: TGTGCCAGCAGCTTCGGACTCCAAACCTACGAGCAGTACTTC; cdr3_aa: CASSFGLQTYEQYF
j_call: TRBJ2-1; clone_size: .; v_call: TRBV9; d_call: .; cdr3_nt: TGTGCCAGCAGCGTAGGAGCGAGCTCCTACAATGAGCAGTTCTTC; cdr3_aa: CASSVGASSYNEQFF
j_call: TRBJ2-3; clone_size: .; v_call: TRBV4-1; d_call: .; cdr3_nt: TGCGCCAGCACGGGAGCACACGTGGCAGATACGCAGTATTTT; cdr3_aa: CASTGAHVADTQYF
j_call: TRBJ2-7; clone_size: .; v_call: TRBV2; d_call: TRBD1; cdr3_nt: TGTGCCAGCCGGACAGGCCCCTACGAGCAGTACTTC; cdr3_aa: CASRTGPYEQYF
j_call: TRBJ1-3; clone_size: .; v_call: TRBV6-6; d_call: .; cdr3_nt: TGTGCCAGCAGTTCCGCGGGAAACACCATATATTTT; cdr3_aa: CASSSAGNTIYF
j_call: TRBJ2-2; clone_size: .; v_call: TRBV29-1; d_call: .; cdr3_nt: TGCAGCGCTCCTGGGTTAAGCGGCAACACCGGGGAGCTGTTTTTT; cdr3_aa: CSAPGLSGNTGELFF
j_call: TRBJ2-3; clone_size: .; v_call: TRBV30; d_call: TRBD2; cdr3_nt: TGTGCCTGGGCAGCGGGGAACACAGATACGCAGTATTTT; cdr3_aa: CAWAAGNTDTQYF
j_call: TRBJ2-1; clone_size: .; v_call: TRBV11-2; d_call: TRBD1; cdr3_nt: TGTGCCAGCAGCTTGACAGGGGGCTATGAGCAGTTCTTC; cdr3_aa: CASSLTGGYEQFF
j_call: TRBJ2-1; clone_size: .; v_call: TRBV4-1; d_call: TRBD2; cdr3_nt: TGCGCCAGCAGCCCCCTGGGACTAAATGAGCAGTTCTTC; cdr3_aa: CASSPLGLNEQFF
j_call: TRBJ2-1; clone_size: few; v_call: TRBV11-3; d_call: .; cdr3_nt: TGTGCCAGCAGCTCAACACAGGGTGGTGAGCAGTTCTTC; cdr3_aa: CASSSTQGGEQFF
j_call: TRBJ1-1; clone_size: .; v_call: TRBV5-6; d_call: TRBD1; cdr3_nt: TGTGCCAGCAGCAGTACCTACCTACAGGGGCCGGTCCAACTCTATGAAGCTTTCTTT; cdr3_aa: CASSSTYLQGPVQLYEAFF
j_call: TRBJ1-1; clone_size: .; v_call: TRBV7-6; d_call: .; cdr3_nt: TGTGCCAGCAGCCCAAAACCCCTACAGGGAGACACTGAAGCTTTCTTT; cdr3_aa: CASSPKPLQGDTEAFF
j_call: TRBJ2-7; clone_size: .; v_call: TRBV6-1; d_call: .; cdr3_nt: TGTGCCAGCAGACAAATTAACAGGGACGAGCAGTACTTC; cdr3_aa: CASRQINRDEQYF
j_call: TRBJ2-7; clone_size: .; v_call: TRBV9; d_call: .; cdr3_nt: TGTGCCAGCAGCGTAGCTTCGGGGTTCGGGAGCCGGAGCGAGCAGTACTTC; cdr3_aa: CASSVASGFGSRSEQYF
j_call: TRBJ1-6; clone_size: .; v_call: TRBV27; d_call: TRBD1; cdr3_nt: TGTGCCAGCACCTGGGACAGGCCCTATAATTCACCCCTCCACTTT; cdr3_aa: CASTWDRPYNSPLHF
j_call: TRBJ2-1; clone_size: .; v_call: TRBV19; d_call: TRBD1; cdr3_nt: TGTGCCAGTAGTATAGGGACAGGGGTGAATGAGCAGTTCTTC; cdr3_aa: CASSIGTGVNEQFF
j_call: TRBJ1-1; clone_size: .; v_call: TRBV7-2; d_call: .; cdr3_nt: TGTGCCAGCAGCTTAGTGGGGTTGGGGAGATTGAACACTGAAGCTTTCTTT; cdr3_aa: CASSLVGLGRLNTEAFF
j_call: TRBJ2-2; clone_size: .; v_call: TRBV6-6; d_call: TRBD1; cdr3_nt: TGTGCCAGCAGTACAGGGGGCAACACCGGGGAGCTGTTTTTT; cdr3_aa: CASSTGGNTGELFF
j_call: TRBJ1-2; clone_size: .; v_call: TRBV6-5; d_call: TRBD1; cdr3_nt: TGTGCCAGCAGTCGATCGACAGGGAGCTATGGCTACACCTTC; cdr3_aa: CASSRSTGSYGYTF
j_call: TRBJ1-1; clone_size: .; v_call: TRBV6-6; d_call: .; cdr3_nt: TGTGCCAGCAGTCCAAACAAACGGGGGACTGAAGCTTTCTTT; cdr3_aa: CASSPNKRGTEAFF
j_call: TRBJ2-1; clone_size: few; v_call: TRBV10-1; d_call: TRBD2; cdr3_nt: TGCGCCAGCAGTGAGTCCGGGACTAGCGGAGACAATGAGCAGTTCTTC; cdr3_aa: CASSESGTSGDNEQFF
j_call: TRBJ2-7; clone_size: few; v_call: TRBV7-2; d_call: TRBD1; cdr3_nt: TGTGCCAGCGCCCCCAGGGGGATGGCACTCGAGCAGTACTTC; cdr3_aa: CASAPRGMALEQYF
j_call: TRBJ2-7; clone_size: .; v_call: TRBV2; d_call: TRBD1; cdr3_nt: TGTGCCAGCGGAAGCCTTAGCCAGGGGGACGAGCAGTACTTC; cdr3_aa: CASGSLSQGDEQYF
j_call: TRBJ2-5; clone_size: .; v_call: TRBV28; d_call: TRBD1; cdr3_nt: TGTGCCAGCAATAGGGACAGGGAAACTGAGACCCAGTACTTC; cdr3_aa: CASNRDRETETQYF